These 26 T cell receptor beta chains originate from one sample sequenced in a study of blood T cell repertoires in COVID-19. Profiling relied on immunoSEQ multiplex PCR, and the TCRdb table lists in-frame clones only, not all of them. The table has approximately 58,000 clones, approximately 81% seen once. The sequencing sample was made of peripheral blood. The receptors were sampled from a man in his forties with active COVID-19.

The V call is TRBV27, the J call TRBJ1-2, with 7 bases matching TRBD1. The CDR3 consists of 13 residues. The V gene end was trimmed by 5 bases and the J gene end by 7 bases; junction bases not matched to a gene: 7. Germline V gene lookup returns CDR1 MNHEY and CDR2 SMNVEV (reference sequence). The CDR3 nucleotides read TGTGCCAGCAGTACCGACAGGGAGATTGGCTACACCTTC. It is translated as CASSTDREIGYTF.

The genes are TRBV9 and TRBJ2-3, with 11 bases fitting TRBD2. The CDR3 extends over 16 amino acids. The ends lost 4 bases at V and 4 bases at J; junction bases unmatched: 8. The germline gives CDR1 SGDLS, CDR2 YYNGEE. CDR3 coding DNA: TGTGCCAGCAGCTCCGATAGCGGGAGGGCCCCAGATACGCAGTATTTT. Translation gives CASSSDSGRAPDTQYF.

The J gene is TRBJ1-3, the V gene TRBV7-3; 7 bases are shared with TRBD1. The CDR3 extends over 16 amino acids. Trimming removed 0 bases from V and 2 bases from J; junction bases left unmatched: 4. CDR1 and CDR2 (germline): SGHTA, FQGTGA. The CDR3 protein is CASSLTGGWTGNTIYF. The CDR3 region has the DNA TGTGCCAGCAGCTTAACAGGGGGCTGGACTGGAAACACCATATATTTT.

The chain couples TRBV3-1 (or the pseudogene TRBV3-2) to TRBJ2-1; TRBD1 matches at 9 bases. The CDR3 has 22 amino acids. CDR1 is LGHDT and CDR2 is YNNKEL in the germline V gene (reference sequence). With V trimmed by 3 bases and J by 6 bases, 27 bases remained unmatched. The CDR3, as DNA: TGTGCCAGCAGCCAGGGACAGGGTCATCTAGTAGTTTATAGACTAGTGGCCAATGAGCAGTTCTTC. It codes for CASSQGQGHLVVYRLVANEQFF.

In the case of this clone: At one boundary the junction diverges from the germline segment, which might be a read error. At the DNA level, this CDR3 is encoded by other sequences in the same sample as well. DNA of the CDR3: TGCGCTAGCAGCTTGGCCGCCGGGGCGAACACCGGGGAGCTGTTTTTT. Translated: CASSLAAGANTGELFF. The chain carries TRBV5-1 and TRBJ2-2; the D gene is possibly TRBD2 (5 bases). Germline values: CDR1 SGHRS, CDR2 YFSETQ. The CDR3 totals 16 residues.

This chain joins TRBV18 and TRBJ1-2, with TRBD1 matching over 7 bases. V trimming: 3 bases; J trimming: 4 bases; junction bases outside the gene matches: 5. Germline V gives CDR1 KGHSH, CDR2 LQKENI. The CDR3 covers 14 residues. The CDR3 is CASSPTGTVYGYTF. In DNA form, the CDR3 reads TGTGCCAGCTCACCTACCGGGACAGTCTATGGCTACACCTTC.

The J gene is TRBJ2-1, the V gene TRBV5-1, with 14 bases that match TRBD2. The trim removed 4 bases at V and 1 base at J, leaving 7 bases unmatched. CDR3 length equals 18 residues. Germline assignment: CDR1 SGHRS and CDR2 YFSETQ. CDR3 in DNA: TGCGCCAGCAGCCCGGGACTAGCGGGAGCTAGGTCCTACAATGAGCAGTTCTTC. Translation: CASSPGLAGARSYNEQFF.

This clone was seen a handful of times. The same CDR3 can be traced to other DNA sequences in this sample. The V call is TRBV30, the J call TRBJ2-5; the D gene is possibly TRBD2 (5 bases). The CDR3 totals 13 residues. Germline assignment: CDR1 GTSNPN and CDR2 SVGIG (reference sequence). The V gene lost 0 bases and the J gene lost 5 bases, with 10 bases spanning the gap. The CDR3 spells CAWSVRGLETQYF. As DNA, the CDR3 is TGTGCCTGGAGTGTACGAGGGCTGGAGACCCAGTACTTC. Variable domain in full (rest from reference TRBV30 and TRBJ2-5): SQTIHQWPATLVQPVGSPLSLECTVEGTSNPNLYWYRQAAGRGLQLLFYSVGIGQISSEVPQNLSASRPQDRQFILSSKKLLLSDSGFYLCAWSVRGLETQYFGPGTRLLVL.

The chain recombines TRBV7-9 with TRBJ2-1; 8 nucleotides line up with TRBD2. Germline V gene lookup returns CDR1 SEHNR and CDR2 FQNEAQ (reference sequence). The trim removed 6 bases at V and 5 bases at J, leaving 9 bases unmatched. There are 15 residues in the CDR3. The CDR3 region is CASRIGGGLNNEQFF. The CDR3 DNA is TGTGCCAGCAGGATTGGCGGGGGGCTGAACAATGAGCAGTTCTTC.

Here the CDR3 reads CASSLTGGSYEQYF. CDR3 nucleotide sequence: TGTGCCAGCAGCCTCACGGGGGGTTCCTACGAGCAGTACTTC. The genes are TRBV3-1 (or the pseudogene TRBV3-2) and TRBJ2-7; 7 bases map to TRBD2. The CDR3 runs 14 residues. V lost 4 bases, J lost 1 base, and 4 bases stayed unmatched. Germline loops: CDR1 LGHDT, CDR2 YNNKEL (reference sequence).

The chain recombines TRBV6-1 with TRBJ1-1, with TRBD1 as a possible D gene (6 bases). Germline V gene lookup returns CDR1 MNHNS and CDR2 SASEGT. There are 15 residues in the CDR3. V was clipped by 5 bases and J by 0 bases, with 13 bases between them. The CDR3 spells CASSTWTELNTEAFF. CDR3 bases: TGTGCCAGCAGTACGTGGACAGAATTGAACACTGAAGCTTTCTTT.

The table lists this clone with a few counts. This chain joins TRBV7-9 and TRBJ2-1, with TRBD2 matching 9 bases. Per the germline V gene, CDR1 is SEHNR and CDR2 is FQNEAQ (reference sequence). There are 12 residues in the CDR3. The J segment lost 10 bases and the V segment lost 5 bases, leaving 3 bases of the junction unmatched. CDR3: CASSLTSGEQFF. The CDR3 bases are TGTGCCAGCAGCCTTACTAGCGGGGAGCAGTTCTTC.

This sequence joins TRBV5-4 and TRBJ1-2; 12 nucleotides line up with TRBD1. The CDR3 is 15 residues long. Trimming at V came to 4 bases and at J to 7 bases, leaving 8 bases not matched to a gene. CDR1 and CDR2 from the germline V gene are SGHNT and YYREEE (reference sequence). This chain's CDR3 is CASSSRDRGRTGYTF. As DNA, the CDR3 is TGTGCCAGCAGCAGCCGGGACAGGGGGCGAACTGGCTACACCTTC.

The chain has TRBV9 and TRBJ1-2; 11 nucleotides agree with TRBD1. Germline V gives CDR1 SGDLS, CDR2 YYNGEE. The CDR3 runs 15 residues. J gave up 4 bases and V 4 bases, and 6 bases lay outside the gene matches. CDR3 loop: CASSIGQGAAYGYTF. The CDR3 DNA follows: TGTGCCAGCAGCATAGGACAGGGGGCAGCCTATGGCTACACCTTC.

V is TRBV3-1 (or the pseudogene TRBV3-2) and J is TRBJ2-3, with a tentative D call TRBD2 (6 bases). Germline lookup yields CDR1 LGHDT and CDR2 YNNKEL (reference sequence). Between the trimmed V and J ends, which lost 1 base and 0 bases, there was a span of 20 bases. The CDR3 has 19 amino acids. The CDR3 protein is CASSQGQHRVGRSTDTQYF. The CDR3 DNA reads TGTGCCAGCAGCCAAGGCCAGCACCGGGTCGGGAGAAGCACAGATACGCAGTATTTT.

The chain uses TRBV19 and TRBJ2-3, with 10 bases matching TRBD2. The CDR3 has 16 residues. Per germline, CDR1 LNHDA and CDR2 SQIVND (reference sequence). J gave up 2 bases and V 4 bases, and 6 bases lay outside the gene matches. CDR3 amino acids: CASSSISGRNTDTQYF. The CDR3 region has the DNA TGTGCCAGTAGTAGCATTAGCGGGAGGAACACAGATACGCAGTATTTT.

The chain combines TRBV28 with TRBJ2-1; perhaps TRBD2 as D (6 bases). Germline assignment: CDR1 MDHEN and CDR2 SYDVKM. The ends were cut back, 5 bases at V and 4 bases at J, with 15 bases in the middle. The CDR3 extends over 15 amino acids. The CDR3 is CASSVRLEIYNEQFF. CDR3 sequence (DNA): TGTGCCAGCAGTGTCCGACTAGAGATATACAATGAGCAGTTCTTC.

CDR3 loop: CASSVESGYGYTF. DNA for the CDR3: TGTGCCAGCAGCGTAGAAAGCGGCTATGGCTACACCTTC. The chain uses TRBV9 and TRBJ1-2, with no clear D. V lost 0 bases and J lost 4, with 7 bases in between. The CDR3 is made up of 13 amino acids. Germline lookup yields CDR1 SGDLS and CDR2 YYNGEE.

The chain combines TRBV14 with TRBJ2-7, with TRBD2 as a possible D gene (5 bases). The CDR3 extends over 13 amino acids. The ends were cut back, 3 bases at V and 6 bases at J, with 12 bases in the middle. CDR1 and CDR2 (germline): SGHDN, FVKESK. CDR3 DNA sequence: TGTGCCAGCAGCCATTTTTCGGAGGCCGAGCAGTACTTC. Its protein product is CASSHFSEAEQYF. The entire variable domain, with the rest obtained from reference TRBV14 and TRBJ2-7, is as follows: EAGVTQFPSHSVIEKGQTVTLRCDPISGHDNLYWYRRVMGKEIKFLLHFVKESKQDESGMPNNRFLAERTGGTYSTLKVQPAELEDSGVYFCASSHFSEAEQYFGPGTRLTVT.

The CDR3 here is CATSPEAGAGADTQYF. The CDR3 nucleotides are TGTGCCACCAGCCCTGAGGCGGGAGCGGGGGCAGATACGCAGTATTTT. V usage is TRBV15 and J usage is TRBJ2-3, with 8 nucleotides matching TRBD2. This CDR3 is built from 16 residues. Germline assignment: CDR1 LNHNV and CDR2 YYDKDF (reference sequence). The J segment lost 4 bases and the V segment lost 5 bases, leaving 11 bases of the junction unmatched.

The rearrangement uses TRBV21-1 and TRBJ1-4. TRBV21-1 is labeled a pseudogene. The CDR3 is 13 residues long. The CDR3 DNA reads TGTGCCAGCCACCGGGGGTCAAGAGAAAAACTGTTTTTT. Residues: CASHRGSREKLFF.

The chain links TRBV30 to TRBJ1-6; D gene unclear. The germline CDR1 and CDR2 sequences are GTSNPN and SVGIG (reference sequence). V gave up 8 bases and J gave up 10 bases, with 21 bases separating them. The CDR3 has 14 residues. Here the CDR3 DNA reads TGTGCCCTGGAGGTCACGGCAAGCGACTCACCCCTCCACTTT. Encoded protein: CALEVTASDSPLHF.

V and J are TRBV9 and TRBJ2-7; 9 bases agree with TRBD1. Germline values: CDR1 SGDLS, CDR2 YYNGEE. Trimming took 4 bases from V and 4 from J; bases not matched to a gene: 12. The CDR3 runs to 16 residues. CDR3 bases: TGTGCCAGCAGCCCAAGGGGAACAGGGGGCTCTTACGAGCAGTACTTC. This codes for CASSPRGTGGSYEQYF.

The chain recombines TRBV3-1 (or the pseudogene TRBV3-2) with TRBJ2-7; D is unresolved. CDR1 and CDR2 (germline): LGHDT, YNNKEL (reference sequence). Between the trimmed V and J ends, which lost 0 bases and 0 bases, there was a span of 3 bases. CDR3 length equals 13 residues. In nucleotides, the CDR3 is TGTGCCAGCAGCCAAGATAGCTCCTACGAGCAGTACTTC. Translation: CASSQDSSYEQYF.

The chain has TRBV21-1 and TRBJ1-1. TRBV21-1 is recorded as a pseudogene. The CDR3 is made up of 19 amino acids. In DNA form, the CDR3 reads TGTGCCAGCAGCAAATTGTCCGGACTCCGGACCTCTAAAGGGTGGGAAGCTTTCTTT. It yields the protein CASSKLSGLRTSKGWEAFF.

The chain uses TRBV27 and TRBJ2-3; 10 nucleotides match TRBD2. Germline V gives CDR1 MNHEY, CDR2 SMNVEV (reference sequence). V shed 5 bases, J shed 6 bases, and the junction held 8 bases outside the gene matches. The CDR3 runs 15 residues. CDR3 region: CASSPRTSGMDTQYF. The DNA for the CDR3 is TGTGCCAGCAGTCCACGGACTAGCGGAATGGATACGCAGTATTTT.